This T cell receptor (beta chain) emerged from a study of shared T cell receptors in the human thymus. V dropped 2 bases and J dropped 3; count of bases not matched to a gene: 7. Looked up from germline, CDR1 is SGHTA and CDR2 is FQGNSA. This CDR3 comprises 15 residues. The table came from immunoSEQ multiplex PCR; TCRdb's copy has only in-frame clones and leaves some out. The sample holds about 660,000 clones; more than 70% are singletons and the top ten take roughly 0.0086%. These data were also reused for a study on human thymus T cells. From that paper: Among the donors, all were healthy Finnish infants having corrective surgery for congenital heart defects. Obtained as resections during corrective heart surgery, the thymus tissue was then studied. Thymic and blood repertoires seemed to show skewed V and J gene use. Related work found strong thymic repertoire overlap between unrelated individuals.

The receptor was derived from a boy younger than two with a congenital heart defect. This chain links TRBV7-2 with TRBJ2-7, with 7 bases identical to TRBD2. Source material: thymocytes. The CDR3 sequence is CASSLMGLPIYEQYF. In nucleotides, the CDR3 is TGTGCCAGCAGCTTAATGGGACTACCGATCTACGAGCAGTACTTC.